This entry lists 17 T cell receptor beta chains sequenced from one sample in a study of CD8 T cells in ankylosing spondylitis. TCRdb re-called the 5' RACE reads through MiXCR, storing one row per CDR3 protein. The repertoire holds 250,000 to 350,000 distinct CDR3 sequences, with roughly 20% as singletons. Material for sequencing was blood, either unsorted or a sorted T cell fraction (not recorded which). These TCRs come from a female donor with ankylosing spondylitis or in good health (not recorded which).

This clonotype has a handful of counts. The CDR3 loop is CASSQERGLRGYTF. Written as DNA, the CDR3 is TGTGCCAGCAGCCAGGAAAGGGGTCTTCGGGGCTACACCTTC. This chain links TRBV3-1 with TRBJ1-2; D is perhaps TRBD1 (5 bases). V gave up 3 bases and J gave up 8 bases, with 16 bases separating them. The CDR3 is 14 amino acids. Germline V gene data show CDR1 as LGHDT and CDR2 as YNNKEL (reference sequence). Variable domain in full (rest from reference TRBV3-1 and TRBJ1-2): DTAVSQTPKYLVTQMGNDKSIKCEQNLGHDTMYWYKQDSKKFLKIMFSYNNKELIINETVPNRFSPKSPDKAHLNLHINSLELGDSAVYFCASSQERGLRGYTFGSGTRLTVV.

This clonotype has a handful of counts. The rearrangement joins TRBV28 to TRBJ1-3, with D possibly matching TRBD1 (5 bases). Trimming took off 7 bases at V and 0 bases at J, with 13 bases between the two ends. This CDR3 has 15 residues. Germline CDR1 MDHEN, CDR2 SYDVKM. The CDR3 here is CASTTGPFSGNTIYF. The CDR3 coding sequence is TGTGCCAGCACCACAGGTCCCTTCTCTGGAAACACCATATATTTT.

This clonotype was recorded a few times. The rearrangement joins TRBV20-1 to TRBJ2-3; tentative D call: TRBD2 (5 bases). Germline-derived CDR1 and CDR2 are DFQATT and SNEGSKA (reference sequence). V was cut by 3 bases and J by 5 bases, with 12 bases left in between. This CDR3 region has 13 residues. CDR3 in amino acids: CSASEGPGDTQYF. As DNA, the CDR3 is TGCAGTGCTAGCGAGGGCCCAGGAGATACGCAGTATTTT.

V usage is TRBV29-1 and J usage is TRBJ2-1, with a tentative D call TRBD1 (6 bases). The CDR3 extends over 14 amino acids. Looked up from germline, CDR1 is SQVTM and CDR2 is ANQGSEA. Trimming shortened V by 5 bases and J by 1 base, and 12 bases separated the two germline ends. CDR3 sequence reads: CSVRTGTSYNEQFF. The CDR3 region has the DNA TGCAGCGTTCGAACAGGGACGTCCTACAATGAGCAGTTCTTC.

The rearrangement links TRBV15 to TRBJ2-7; D is ambiguous. CDR3 length: 13 residues. The V and J ends lost 3 bases and 0 bases respectively, with 6 bases between them. Germline V CDR1 and CDR2: LNHNV, YYDKDF (reference sequence). For the CDR3, the DNA is TGTGCCACCAGCAGGGGTAGCTCCTACGAGCAGTACTTC. Amino acids: CATSRGSSYEQYF.

This clonotype has ten or more counts. The rearrangement uses TRBV5-1 and TRBJ2-3, with unresolved D. V lost 0 bases and J 1 base, leaving 6 bases between the germline ends. Germline-derived CDR1 and CDR2 are SGHRS and YFSETQ. The CDR3 runs 14 residues. The CDR3 DNA reads TGCGCCAGCAGCTTGGATGGAGGCACAGATACGCAGTATTTT. This sequence encodes CASSLDGGTDTQYF. Based on the CDR3 plus reference TRBV5-1 and TRBJ2-3, the full variable domain is KAGVTQTPRYLIKTRGQQVTLSCSPISGHRSVSWYQQTPGQGLQFLFEYFSETQRNKGNFPGRFSGRQFSNSRSEMNVSTLELGDSALYLCASSLDGGTDTQYFGPGTRLTVL.

This clonotype was counted a few times. This rearrangement joins TRBV6-5 to TRBJ2-6; D not resolved. CDR3 length: 18 residues. Trimming pared 2 bases from V and 1 base from J, leaving 15 bases between. The V gene's germline CDR1 is MNHEY and CDR2 SVGAGI. The DNA for the CDR3 is TGTGCCAGCAGTTACCTTCAACAGTACTATTCTGGGGCCAACGTCCTGACTTTC. It encodes CASSYLQQYYSGANVLTF.

CDR3: CASSQGLAPYEQYF. CDR3 DNA sequence: TGCGCCAGCAGCCAAGGACTAGCCCCCTACGAGCAGTACTTC. V is TRBV4-3 and J is TRBJ2-7; TRBD2 matches at 7 bases. J was trimmed by 2 bases and V by 1 base; bases with no gene match: 2. Germline values: CDR1 LGHNA, CDR2 YSLEER. The CDR3 covers 14 residues.

This clonotype was seen more than once but under ten times. This sequence joins TRBV10-3 and TRBJ2-1; either TRBD1 or TRBD2 may supply D (5 bases each). CDR1 is ENHRY, CDR2 SYGVKD, per germline. The V end was cut by 7 bases, the J end by 9 bases, with 16 bases between. The CDR3 totals 13 residues. The CDR3 bases are TGTGCCATCAATCGGGGCTCTGAGGGTGAGCAGTTCTTC. Translated: CAINRGSEGEQFF.

This clonotype was observed a handful of times. The chain's CDR3 is CASSYDTTDTQYF. CDR3 nucleotides: TGTGCCAGCAGTTACGACACAACAGATACGCAGTATTTT. The rearrangement joins TRBV6-5 to TRBJ2-3; no clear D gene. CDR1 is MNHEY, CDR2 SVGAGI, per germline. V shed 2 bases and J shed 3 bases, with 6 bases lying between them. The CDR3 sequence is 13 residues long.

This clonotype was found a few times. This rearrangement joins TRBV5-6 to TRBJ2-7; 9 bases are a match to TRBD1. V shed 3 bases, J shed 3 bases, and the junction held 7 bases outside the gene matches. The CDR3 has 15 amino acids. Germline V gene lookup returns CDR1 SGHDT and CDR2 YYEEEE. The CDR3 region has the DNA TGTGCCAGCAGCTGCCTCGGGACAGGGTGCTACGAGCAGTACTTC. It yields the protein CASSCLGTGCYEQYF.

This clonotype was picked up many times. The V and J genes are TRBV6-5 and TRBJ1-1; D not resolved. In germline, CDR1 is MNHEY, CDR2 SVGAGI. This CDR3 has 15 residues. Between the trimmed V and J ends, which lost 2 bases and 1 base, there was a span of 11 bases. CDR3 nucleotides: TGTGCCAGCAGTTACGGGCGACGTGGGAACACTGAAGCTTTCTTT. The encoded protein is CASSYGRRGNTEAFF.

The chain links TRBV7-9 to TRBJ1-5; D is undetermined. Trimming pared 4 bases from V and 0 bases from J, leaving 10 bases between. Germline V gives CDR1 SEHNR, CDR2 FQNEAQ (reference sequence). The CDR3 has 15 amino acids. In DNA, the CDR3 is TGTGCCAGCAGCTCCAACGGTCATAGCAATCAGCCCCAGCATTTT. Its translation: CASSSNGHSNQPQHF. The full variable domain, its missing parts supplied by reference TRBV7-9 and TRBJ1-5, is DTGVSQNPRHKITKRGQNVTFRCDPISEHNRLYWYRQTLGQGPEFLTYFQNEAQLEKSRLLSDRFSAERPKGSFSTLEIQRTEQGDSAMYLCASSSNGHSNQPQHFGDGTRLSIL.

This clonotype came up many times. V gene TRBV29-1 combines with J gene TRBJ1-1, with D uncertain. CDR1 is SQVTM, CDR2 ANQGSEA, per germline. The CDR3 sequence is 12 residues long. The V end lost 4 bases, the J end lost 1 base, and 7 bases lay between the germline ends. The CDR3 bases are TGCAGCGTTGCAGGACGGAACACTGAAGCTTTCTTT. This translates into CSVAGRNTEAFF.

The genes are TRBV15 and TRBJ2-1; 10 nucleotides line up with TRBD2. J was trimmed by 8 bases and V by 0 bases; bases with no gene match: 7. In germline, CDR1 is LNHNV, CDR2 YYDKDF (reference sequence). CDR3 length: 16 residues. The CDR3 DNA is TGTGCCACCAGCAGAGATGTGCTAGCGGGAGCCCATGAGCAGTTCTTC. Translation: CATSRDVLAGAHEQFF.

This chain connects TRBV5-1 to TRBJ2-2, with 8 bases that match TRBD2. The CDR3 extends over 14 amino acids. Trimming cost V 4 bases and J 6 bases; bases outside gene matches: 5. Germline CDR1 and CDR2: SGHRS and YFSETQ. CDR3 in DNA: TGCGCCAGCAGCGGAAGTAGCGGGGCCGGGGAGCTGTTTTTT. It codes for CASSGSSGAGELFF.

The chain joins TRBV2 to TRBJ2-1; 7 positions agree with TRBD2. Looked up from germline, CDR1 is SNHLY and CDR2 is FYNNEI. The CDR3 has 13 residues. Unmatched junction bases numbered 0, after V lost 0 bases and J lost 7 bases. The CDR3 bases are TGTGCCAGCAGTGAAGCGCGGGGGAATGAGCAGTTCTTC. The encoded protein is CASSEARGNEQFF.